These 19 T cell receptor beta chains were sequenced from one sample in a study of T cells in Graves' hyperthyroidism and ophthalmopathy. It was RNA transcripts that yielded the amplified TCR beta CDR3 regions. The HTBI primer set drove a first-round RT-PCR of the TCR CDR3. TCRdb reprocessed the multiplex PCR reads via MiXCR and lists one record per CDR3 protein. Of some 270,000 distinct CDR3 sequences in the sample, about an eighth are singletons; the top ten hold more than 7.5%. The sequenced sample was blood. These receptors originate from a woman in her thirties with Graves' hyperthyroidism that later progressed to Graves' ophthalmopathy.

This clonotype has ten or more counts. The rearrangement links TRBV13 to TRBJ2-1; 10 positions match TRBD2. V trimming: 6 bases; J trimming: 8 bases; junction bases outside the gene matches: 10. The length of the CDR3 is 15 residues. Per the germline V gene, CDR1 is PRHDT and CDR2 is FYEKMQ (reference sequence). The CDR3 bases are TGTGCCAGCAGGGAAACTAGCGGGAAGCCCGATGAGCAGTTCTTC. Amino acids: CASRETSGKPDEQFF.

This clonotype was detected many times. The rearrangement joins TRBV5-1 to TRBJ2-1; D unresolved. CDR3 length equals 15 residues. In germline, CDR1 is SGHRS, CDR2 YFSETQ. Trimming took 2 bases from V and 8 from J, leaving 17 bases between them. The DNA of the CDR3 is TGCGCCAGCAGCTTCGGAGTACCTTCCCGGGATGAGCAGTTCTTC. This gives the protein CASSFGVPSRDEQFF.

The chain has TRBV20-1 and TRBJ1-2; D is uncertain. V lost 5 bases to trimming and J lost 5 bases, with 12 bases between them. The CDR3 sequence is 12 residues long. Germline V CDR1 and CDR2: DFQATT, SNEGSKA (reference sequence). Here the CDR3 reads CSAPLEAYGYTF. The CDR3 coding sequence is TGCAGTGCTCCCCTGGAGGCTTATGGCTACACCTTC.

In the case of this clonotype: A read error may produce the germline difference seen at one junction end. The genes are TRBV30 and TRBJ1-5, with D unresolved. Per the germline V gene, CDR1 is GTSNPN and CDR2 is SVGIG (reference sequence). CDR3 size: 13 residues. CDR3 sequence reads: CAWSGQSDQPRHF. DNA for the CDR3: TGTGCCTGGAGTGGTCAGTCGGATCAGCCCCGGCATTTT.

In this sample, this clonotype turned up many times. The J gene is TRBJ2-4, the V gene TRBV10-3, with D possibly being TRBD2 (5 bases). Looked up from germline, CDR1 is ENHRY and CDR2 is SYGVKD. V was trimmed by 0 bases and J by 1 base, leaving 13 bases between them. CDR3 size: 17 residues. The chain's CDR3 is CAISESEAVLAKNIQYF. The CDR3, as DNA: TGTGCCATCAGTGAGTCGGAGGCAGTATTGGCCAAAAACATTCAGTACTTC.

V and J are TRBV27 and TRBJ2-1, with D possibly matching TRBD1 (5 bases). The CDR3 loop spans 15 amino acids. Germline CDR1 reads MNHEY; CDR2 reads SMNVEV (reference sequence). V was cut by 2 bases and J by 0 bases, with 8 bases left in between. The CDR3 region has the DNA TGTGCCAGCAGTTTAGTTAGGGGCTCCTACAATGAGCAGTTCTTC. Translation: CASSLVRGSYNEQFF.

This clonotype appeared many times. J is TRBJ2-3 and V is TRBV18; D ambiguous. V was clipped by 8 bases and J by 2 bases, with 17 bases between them. The CDR3 consists of 15 residues. The V gene's germline CDR1 is KGHSH and CDR2 LQKENI. CDR3 sequence (DNA): TGTGCCAGCGCCACCCTTGATACGTTCACAGATACGCAGTATTTT. Encoded protein: CASATLDTFTDTQYF.

This clonotype was detected a few times. It may be a read error: a sequence one base away is much more abundant. The V gene is TRBV7-9, the J gene TRBJ2-3, with TRBD2 matching 9 bases. The length of the CDR3 is 16 residues. CDR1 and CDR2 from the germline V gene are SEHNR and FQNEAQ (reference sequence). The CDR3: CASRPRAGGGADTQCF. CDR3 coding DNA: TGTGCCAGCAGGCCGAGAGCGGGAGGAGGAGCAGATACGCAGTGTTTT.

This clonotype was recorded at least ten times. The V and J genes are TRBV11-2 and TRBJ1-4; D uncertain. Germline CDR1 and CDR2: SGHAT and FQNNGV. CDR3 length: 12 residues. The V end was cut by 7 bases, the J end by 5 bases, with 8 bases between. The CDR3 DNA reads as TGTGCCAGCATTGGGGAAAATGAAAAACTGTTTTTT. Its translation: CASIGENEKLFF.

This clonotype turned up a few times. V and J are TRBV28 and TRBJ1-1; D is undetermined. V lost 1 base to trimming and J lost 10 bases, with 13 bases between them. This CDR3 has 13 amino acids. CDR1 and CDR2 from the germline V gene are MDHEN and SYDVKM. This CDR3 is CASSLYLGKGAFF. Written as DNA, the CDR3 is TGTGCCAGCAGTTTATACCTGGGGAAGGGAGCTTTCTTT.

This clonotype appeared many times. The chain combines TRBV6-1 with TRBJ2-2; D possibly matches TRBD1 or TRBD2 (5 bases each). Germline V gives CDR1 MNHNS, CDR2 SASEGT. V was shortened by 6 bases and J by 6 bases, with 17 bases between the two germline ends. The length of the CDR3 is 15 residues. The CDR3 spells CASSPERGVAGELFF. The DNA for the CDR3 is TGTGCCAGCAGCCCAGAGAGAGGGGTGGCCGGGGAGCTGTTTTTT.

The DNA for the CDR3 is TGTGCCAGCAGCTTGGATGGCCAGGGATATGGCTACACCTTC. Its translation: CASSLDGQGYGYTF. The chain couples TRBV5-8 to TRBJ1-2; a weak D match, TRBD1 (5 bases). Germline-derived CDR1 and CDR2 are SGHTS and YDEGEE. V shed 0 bases and J shed 5 bases, with 11 bases lying between them. This CDR3 is 14 amino acids long.

The gene calls are TRBV5-4 and TRBJ2-7; D is possibly TRBD2 (5 bases). CDR3 length: 13 amino acids. CDR1 is SGHNT and CDR2 is YYREEE in the germline V gene (reference sequence). V was shortened by 1 base and J by 5 bases, with 10 bases between the two germline ends. In DNA form, the CDR3 reads TGTGCCAGCAGCTTGTGGGGAGACCACGAGCAGTACTTC. This translates into CASSLWGDHEQYF.

The rearrangement joins TRBV28 to TRBJ2-1; D remains ambiguous. Trimming pared 2 bases from V and 5 bases from J, leaving 10 bases between. Germline V gene sequence: CDR1 MDHEN, CDR2 SYDVKM. The CDR3 length is 14 residues. This CDR3 is CASSLTDGNNEQFF. DNA of the CDR3: TGTGCCAGCAGTTTAACGGACGGTAACAATGAGCAGTTCTTC.

This clonotype was recorded at least ten times. This chain joins TRBV7-8 and TRBJ2-7; D uncertain. V lost 5 bases to trimming and J lost 2 bases, with 7 bases between them. This CDR3 region has 12 residues. CDR1 is SGHVS, CDR2 FQNEAQ, per germline. In nucleotides, the CDR3 is TGTGCCAGCAGCCGACTGGCCTACGAGCAGTACTTC. It specifies CASSRLAYEQYF. The full variable domain, in which reference TRBV7-8 and TRBJ2-7 provide the parts outside the CDR3, is GAGVSQSPRYKVAKRGQDVALRCDPISGHVSLFWYQQALGQGPEFLTYFQNEAQLDKSGLPSDRFFAERPEGSVSTLKIQRTQQEDSAVYLCASSRLAYEQYFGPGTRLTVT.

As to this clonotype: A much larger clone lies one base from this, so it may be a read error. The V and J genes are TRBV10-3 and TRBJ2-5; D is undetermined. This CDR3 has 12 residues. Germline V CDR1 and CDR2: ENHRY, SYGVKD. The DNA for the CDR3 is TGTGCCGTCAGTCCAGGCGAAGAGACCCAGTACTTC. Residues: CAVSPGEETQYF.

This clonotype was found a few times. V gene TRBV20-1 combines with J gene TRBJ2-7, with TRBD2 identical over 8 bases. The V gene's germline CDR1 is DFQATT and CDR2 SNEGSKA (reference sequence). V lost 5 bases, J lost 1 base, and 10 bases stayed unmatched. This CDR3 spans 15 amino acids. The CDR3 here is CSAVRRLAGSYEQYF. The CDR3, as DNA: TGCAGTGCTGTCCGGCGGCTAGCGGGTTCCTACGAGCAGTACTTC.

The chain employs TRBV11-2 and TRBJ2-2; maybe TRBD2 (5 bases). In germline, CDR1 is SGHAT, CDR2 FQNNGV. Trimming pared 5 bases from V and 6 bases from J, leaving 10 bases between. The CDR3 loop spans 13 amino acids. This CDR3 is CASSPTRAGELFF. CDR3 nucleotides: TGTGCCAGCAGCCCGACGAGGGCCGGGGAGCTGTTTTTT.

This clonotype occurred a few times. This chain uses TRBV5-1 with TRBJ2-5, with 8 bases matching TRBD1. Trimming at V came to 0 bases and at J to 5 bases, leaving 6 bases not matched to a gene. Germline V CDR1 and CDR2: SGHRS, YFSETQ. There are 15 residues in the CDR3. CDR3: CASSLETGDWETQYF. The DNA for the CDR3 is TGCGCCAGCAGCTTGGAGACAGGGGATTGGGAGACCCAGTACTTC.